This TCR beta chain was captured in a study of cytomegalovirus exposure and HLA in healthy donors. PCR was performed using 60 Vbeta and 13 Jbeta primers. The data were produced by immunoSEQ multiplex PCR, yet TCRdb's version contains in-frame clones alone and is incomplete. The table has hundreds of thousands of clones, about 75% seen once. After removal of 4 bases from V and 4 bases from J, the junction contained 8 bases not matched to a gene. CDR1 and CDR2 (germline): SGHRS, YFSETQ. The CDR3 extends over 15 amino acids. The specimen sequenced was PBMCs. This TCR was recovered from a female donor in good health and CMV-seronegative. This chain links TRBV5-1 with TRBJ2-7; 10 bases are a match to TRBD2. The chain's CDR3 is CASSPHGTSVYEQYF. CDR3 DNA: TGCGCCAGCAGCCCTCACGGGACTAGCGTGTACGAGCAGTACTTC.